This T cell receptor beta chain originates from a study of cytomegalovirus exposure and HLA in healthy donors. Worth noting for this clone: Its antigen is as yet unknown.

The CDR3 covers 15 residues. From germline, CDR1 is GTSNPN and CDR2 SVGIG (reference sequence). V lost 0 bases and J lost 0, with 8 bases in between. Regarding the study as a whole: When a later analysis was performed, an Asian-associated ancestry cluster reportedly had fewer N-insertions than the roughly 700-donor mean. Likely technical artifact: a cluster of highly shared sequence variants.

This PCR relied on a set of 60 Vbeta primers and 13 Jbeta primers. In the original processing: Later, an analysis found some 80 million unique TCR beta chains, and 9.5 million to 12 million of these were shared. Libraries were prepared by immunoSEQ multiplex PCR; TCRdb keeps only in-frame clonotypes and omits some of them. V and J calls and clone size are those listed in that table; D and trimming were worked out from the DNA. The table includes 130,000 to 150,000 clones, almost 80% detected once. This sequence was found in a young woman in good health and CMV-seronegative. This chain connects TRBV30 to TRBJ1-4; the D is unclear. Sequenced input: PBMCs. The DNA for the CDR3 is TGTGCCTGGAGTGTACGAGCGACAACTAATGAAAAACTGTTTTTT. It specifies CAWSVRATTNEKLFF.